The source of this T cell receptor beta chain is a study of T cell responses to AZD1222 COVID-19 vaccine. The CDR3 spans 15 residues. Germline V CDR1 and CDR2: LGHNA, YNFKEQ. The V and J ends lost 4 bases and 3 bases, in that order; junction bases with no gene match: 8. As regards this clone: The target antigen is unknown.

The table came from immunoSEQ multiplex PCR; TCRdb's copy has only in-frame clones and leaves some out. Of roughly 150,000 clones in the sample, around 88% are singletons; the top ten hold 1.1%. Regarding the study as a whole: Clonal diversity may have been underestimated in mostly white British donors. Recipients of AZD1222 seropositive at baseline numbered only 6 or 7. Among spike-specific TCRs, nearly half reportedly target unmutated variant regions.

This receptor was identified in an adult who received the AZD1222 COVID-19 vaccine. The rearrangement links TRBV4-2 to TRBJ1-1; 7 nucleotides agree with TRBD1. This material consisted of peripheral blood, taken 28 days after the second AZD1222 dose. Here the CDR3 DNA reads TGTGCCAGCAGCCTACAGGGGTCGGAGGACACTGAAGCTTTCTTT. Translating it yields CASSLQGSEDTEAFF.